This entry lists 7 T cell receptor beta chains sequenced from one sample in a study of blood T cells in healthy people across ages. A second 7 to 11 cycle PCR used barcoded and J-beta primers. MiXCR, run by TCRdb on the 5' RACE reads, gives a single entry per CDR3 protein. The table includes over 600,000 distinct CDR3 sequences, roughly 56% detected once. Sequencing used blood. The receptors here all came from a man aged 35 to 55 in good health.

The rearrangement joins TRBV9 to TRBJ1-2, with D tentatively TRBD1 (5 bases). The CDR3 spans 17 residues. The germline V gene has CDR1 SGDLS and CDR2 YYNGEE. V lost 3 bases, J lost 4 bases, and 22 bases lay in between. The DNA of the CDR3 is TGTGCCAGCAGCGCTACGTCGTCGGGACCGAGAACCTATGGCTACACCTTC. Protein: CASSATSSGPRTYGYTF.

The chain recombines TRBV7-3 with TRBJ2-3; D not certain. Germline lookup yields CDR1 SGHTA and CDR2 FQGTGA. Trimming stripped 4 bases from V and 2 bases from J, with 25 bases between. This CDR3 contains 19 residues. The CDR3 protein is CASSSLFGGIRSITDTQYF. The CDR3 DNA reads TGTGCCAGCAGCTCTCTCTTCGGCGGAATCCGAAGTATCACAGATACGCAGTATTTT.

This clonotype was detected only once. J is TRBJ2-1 and V is TRBV15; 12 positions match TRBD2. The CDR3 sequence is 14 residues long. V lost 2 bases, J lost 8 bases, and 1 base stayed unmatched. The germline CDR1 and CDR2 sequences are LNHNV and YYDKDF (reference sequence). CDR3: CATSRLAGGYEQFF. CDR3 DNA: TGTGCCACCAGCAGACTAGCGGGAGGGTATGAGCAGTTCTTC. The full variable domain, its missing parts supplied by reference TRBV15 and TRBJ2-1, is DAMVIQNPRYQVTQFGKPVTLSCSQTLNHNVMYWYQQKSSQAPKLLFHYYDKDFNNEADTPDNFQSRRPNTSFCFLDIRSPGLGDTAMYLCATSRLAGGYEQFFGPGTRLTVL.

This chain connects TRBV6-1 to TRBJ2-6; 10 bases fit TRBD2. In germline, CDR1 is MNHNS, CDR2 SASEGT. The V and J ends lost 11 bases and 2 bases, in that order; junction bases with no gene match: 18. The CDR3 length is 19 residues. CDR3 DNA sequence: TGTGCCGGACAGAGCGGGGGGGCCGCATATGAAACTGGGGCCAACGTCCTGACTTTC. Translated, it gives CAGQSGGAAYETGANVLTF.

The chain couples TRBV18 to TRBJ2-3; a possible D gene is TRBD2 (6 bases). Per the germline V gene, CDR1 is KGHSH and CDR2 is LQKENI. Trimming took off 4 bases at V and 4 bases at J, with 15 bases between the two ends. This CDR3 is 15 amino acids long. The CDR3 bases are TGTGCCAGCTCACAGATCCGGGACTCATCAGATACGCAGTATTTT. This codes for CASSQIRDSSDTQYF.

V is TRBV27 and J is TRBJ1-1, with TRBD1 identical over 7 bases. CDR1 and CDR2 from the germline V gene are MNHEY and SMNVEV (reference sequence). The CDR3 is 14 residues long. V trimming: 7 bases; J trimming: 0 bases; junction bases outside the gene matches: 5. The CDR3 region is CASNRQGLNTEAFF. The CDR3 DNA reads as TGTGCCAGCAATAGACAGGGATTGAACACTGAAGCTTTCTTT.

This clonotype showed up just a few times. The chain combines TRBV5-1 with TRBJ2-7; D possibly uses TRBD1 or TRBD2 (5 bases each). V was trimmed by 5 bases and J by 3 bases, leaving 15 bases between them. Germline CDR1 SGHRS, CDR2 YFSETQ. The CDR3 extends over 14 amino acids. The CDR3, as DNA: TGCGCCAGCAGTCAGAGGGGCTCCCTCTACGAGCAGTACTTC. Amino acids: CASSQRGSLYEQYF.